The clone carrying this TCR beta chain was seen many times. Antigen specificity is unknown. TCRdb itself ran the 5' RACE reads through MiXCR, one entry per CDR3 protein. This table holds about 890,000 distinct CDR3 sequences, 9% to 15% found once. The data originate from a study of identical twins. Findings of the study overall: For zero-insertion analyses, partial confounding could come from invariant MAIT and iNKT cells. Out-of-frame alpha sequences shared between twins exhibited an excess of low generation probability. The authors drew conclusions from cross-sectional statistical analysis rather than following the same donors.

Germline values: CDR1 MDHEN, CDR2 SYDVKM. J gave up 5 bases and V 6 bases, and 7 bases lay outside the gene matches. The CDR3 contains 15 residues. The same data also contributed to another study, on yellow fever vaccine responses in identical twins. From that second work: Twin vaccine T cell responses reportedly seemed partly convergent, partly personalized.

The source is a woman under 30 in good health. Specimen: PBMCs. The rearrangement joins TRBV28 to TRBJ1-5; 10 positions match TRBD1. The CDR3 bases are TGTGCCAGCAGGACCTCCGGGACAGGGGATCAGCCCCAGCATTTT. Amino acids: CASRTSGTGDQPQHF. Full variable domain (missing parts from reference TRBV28 and TRBJ1-5): DVKVTQSSRYLVKRTGEKVFLECVQDMDHENMFWYRQDPGLGLRLIYFSYDVKMKEKGDIPEGYSVSREKKERFSLILESASTNQTSMYLCASRTSGTGDQPQHFGDGTRLSIL.